The sequence of this TCR beta chain was determined in a study of shared clonotypes between healthy human individuals. The method was immunoSEQ multiplex PCR; TCRdb's version includes in-frame clones alone and lacks a portion of them. The table records about 2,100,000 clones, 93% of them present only once. CDR1 is MGHRA, CDR2 YSYEKL, per germline. Losses at the gene ends were 4 bases for V and 7 bases for J; bases not matched to a gene: 14. The CDR3 loop spans 16 amino acids. Only CD45RO-negative cells positively selected for CCR7 counted as naive CD8 cells, so terminally differentiated effector memory CD45RA+ cells were excluded.

Specimen: naive CD8+ T cells from PBMCs. This chain uses TRBV4-1 with TRBJ2-7, with TRBD2 matching 9 bases. This TCR came from a young man in good health. Some clones in this sample may be carry-over from other donors' samples. The CDR3 nucleotides read TGCGCCAGCAGCCTCTCCCTAGCGGGGCCCGCCTGGGAGCAGTACTTC. Translation gives CASSLSLAGPAWEQYF.